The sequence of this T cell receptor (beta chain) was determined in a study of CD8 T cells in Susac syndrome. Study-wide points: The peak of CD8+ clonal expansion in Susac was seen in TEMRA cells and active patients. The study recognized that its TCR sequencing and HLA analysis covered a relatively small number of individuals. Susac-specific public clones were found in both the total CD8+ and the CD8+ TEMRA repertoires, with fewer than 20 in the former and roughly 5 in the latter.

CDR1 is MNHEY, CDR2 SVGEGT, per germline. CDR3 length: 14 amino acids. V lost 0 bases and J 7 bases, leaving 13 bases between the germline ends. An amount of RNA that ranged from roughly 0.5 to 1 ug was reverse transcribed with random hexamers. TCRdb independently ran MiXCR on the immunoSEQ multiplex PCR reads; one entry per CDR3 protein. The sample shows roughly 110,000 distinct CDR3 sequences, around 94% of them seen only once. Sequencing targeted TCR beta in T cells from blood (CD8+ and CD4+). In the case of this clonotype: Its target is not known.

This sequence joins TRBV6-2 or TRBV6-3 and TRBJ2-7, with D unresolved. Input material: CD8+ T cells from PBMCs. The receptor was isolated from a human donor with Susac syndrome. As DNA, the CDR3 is TGTGCCAGCAGTTACTCGACACCGGGCTTGGAGCAGTACTTC. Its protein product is CASSYSTPGLEQYF.